This T cell receptor (beta chain) was observed in a study of T cells in Graves' hyperthyroidism and ophthalmopathy. Patients counted as stable if ophthalmopathy did not develop within 18 months. Diagnosing involved the use of clinical symptoms, serum thyroxine and TRAb, thyroid ultrasound and orbital computed tomography. This clonotype was seen at least ten times. Its antigen is as yet unknown. TCR beta CDR3 region amplification was performed from RNA transcripts. RT-PCR in the first round (using the HTBI primer set) targeted the TCR CDR3. TCRdb used MiXCR to reprocess the multiplex PCR reads, holding one entry per CDR3 protein. Of some 510,000 distinct CDR3 sequences detected, about 20% appear once; the ten largest clones hold less than 30%. Findings of the study overall: Also found in blood were most expanded thyroid clonotypes above 0.001.

The receptor comes from a man younger than 35 with Graves' hyperthyroidism. Sequencing used blood.

The CDR3 DNA reads as TGTGCCAGCAGTAACGACAGGGGCAGCAACTATGGCTACACCTTC. It is translated as CASSNDRGSNYGYTF. The chain combines TRBV7-9 with TRBJ1-2; 8 nucleotides agree with TRBD1. This CDR3 spans 15 amino acids. The germline V gene has CDR1 SEHNR and CDR2 FQNEAQ (reference sequence). Trimming removed 6 bases from V and 2 bases from J; junction bases left unmatched: 8.